This T cell receptor beta chain was identified in a study of blood T cell repertoires in COVID-19 (dated by TCRdb to the early 2020s). For the study in its entirety: Samples from collaborators originated in the United States, Italy and Spain and spanned both the acute and convalescent phases of COVID-19. The prospective study material was composed of cDNA or gDNA derived from T cells, B-cell-depleted T cells, or PBMCs. The dataset comprised deeply sampled blood TCRbeta repertoires from subjects exposed to, actively infected with, or recovered from COVID-19. The repertoires were made available in a free public database intended to serve as a resource for research on the immune response to SARS-CoV-2. Samples came from the ongoing ImmuneRACE study (first 160 participants) plus 1,254 subjects from 6 global collaborators. Nearly every sample came with metadata listing a de-identified subject ID, COVID-19 status, age in years and sex. HLA class I and class II types, where available, came from metadata supplied by the sample provider rather than from assay-based typing. On the study overall, not on this receptor specifically: The amount of clinical and demographic metadata varied by source and participant and was provided uncurated.

Enrolling through a virtual design, the prospective study's participants ranged in age from about 18 to 100 years and lived across around 25 United States geographic areas. In the prospective study, cohorts were assigned on the basis of participant-reported clinical history obtained from a screening survey and a study questionnaire. Recovered participants in ImmuneRACE Cohort 3 were defined by two consecutive negative NP/OP PCR tests, clearance by a healthcare professional, or resolution of symptoms. In the prospective study, whole blood, serum and a nasopharyngeal or oropharyngeal swab were collected from each participant by mobile phlebotomists. Additional blood draws and questionnaires over an approximately 2-month period could optionally be provided by prospective study participants. Prospective study blood samples were shipped either frozen or at room temperature before DNA extraction. Trimming takes 2 bases from V and 0 bases from J, and the germline ends sit 7 bases apart. CDR1 and CDR2, looked up from the germline V gene, are SGHVS and FNYEAQ. The CDR3 holds 15 amino acids from the cysteine to the phenylalanine. Only the CDR3 region is kept as DNA, spanning 45 bases read in frame from base 1.

TCRbeta CDR3 regions were amplified from genomic DNA by means of the immunoSEQ Assay, a bias-controlled multiplex PCR. As for the original processing: Within the assay, amplification of reference gene primers was used to estimate how many nucleated cells each sample contained. Sequence reads were collapsed and filtered to measure the absolute abundance of every unique TCRbeta CDR3 rearrangement. For each sample, productive Simpson clonality was calculated by taking the square root of Simpson's diversity index across productive rearrangements. TCRdb obtained this table from immuneACCESS and retained in-frame rearrangements with V and J assigned. These tables miss some clones; where compared with another copy, unresolved V genes account for less than half of the shortfall, and the remainder is unexplained. The V and J calls and the clone size are those of that table, but D and trimming were determined from the DNA. In all, the sample holds fewer than 250,000 clones, and around 84% of those were seen once. Together, the top ten hold about 6.6% of the sample.

About this clone itself: Its specific antigen is unknown. The sample holds no much larger clone one base away, and base qualities are not on file.

The specimen sequenced was PBMCs or T cells enriched from blood (not recorded which). This chain is built from TRBV7-6 and TRBJ2-2, with the D segment identity uncertain. The clonotype originates from a woman aged 40 to 55 who had recovered from COVID-19. The nucleotides are TGTGCCAGCAGCTTATACAGCACGAACACCGGGGAGCTGTTTTTT. The resulting protein is CASSLYSTNTGELFF. Reference TRBV7-6 and TRBJ2-2 genes cover what lies past the CDR3, so the full variable domain is GAGVSQSPRYKVTKRGQDVALRCDPISGHVSLYWYRQALGQGPEFLTYFNYEAQQDKSGLPNDRFSAERPEGSISTLTIQRTEQRDSAMYRCASSLYSTNTGELFFGEGSRLTVL.